The clone carrying this T cell receptor beta chain was counted a few times. Collection of blood occurred at baseline, at cycle 4 day 1, and at cycle 7 day 1. Assay used: immunoSEQ multiplex PCR; TCRdb lists only in-frame clones, some missing. Here the sample spans around 76,000 clones, roughly 90% being singletons. This sample is part of a study of OX40 agonist ivuxolimab in advanced cancers. Study-level background: Every 2 weeks, patients got intravenous ivuxolimab at one of six dose levels (0.01-10 mg/kg). Patients in dose escalation had liver, melanoma, kidney or head and neck cancers.

Per germline, CDR1 SGHRS and CDR2 YFSETQ. V lost 4 bases, J lost 0 bases, and 9 bases lay in between. CDR3 size: 14 residues. The sequence was obtained from an adult with an advanced solid tumor such as melanoma, head and neck, liver or kidney cancer. The chain joins TRBV5-1 to TRBJ2-3; D perhaps matches TRBD2 (6 bases). The material sequenced was CD4+ or CD8+ T cells sorted from blood, taken in a trial of the OX40 agonist ivuxolimab. CDR3 loop: CASSPGTSTDTQYF. CDR3 coding DNA: TGCGCCAGCAGCCCGGGGACTAGCACAGATACGCAGTATTTT.